These 5 T cell receptor beta chains originate from one sample sequenced in a study of PD-1 blockade in classical Hodgkin lymphoma. Profiled with immunoSEQ multiplex PCR; TCRdb holds only in-frame clones, not every one. The sample holds about 97,000 clones, roughly 89% seen once. No patient escaped relapse after autologous stem cell transplantation, and brentuximab vedotin exposure varied. Sequencing used peripheral blood mononuclear cells (PBMCs), obtained before the second cycle of nivolumab. The receptors were gathered from a human donor with classical Hodgkin lymphoma.

The V and J genes are TRBV11-3 and TRBJ2-3; 8 nucleotides line up with TRBD2. Looked up from germline, CDR1 is SGHNT and CDR2 is YENEEA. V was clipped by 5 bases and J by 3 bases; unmatched bases: 7. The CDR3 length is 15 residues. For the CDR3, the DNA is TGTGCCAGCAGCCCCGGGGGGGTTGGGACAGATACGCAGTATTTT. Its translation: CASSPGGVGTDTQYF.

The chain joins TRBV7-2 to TRBJ1-2, with 11 bases lining up with TRBD1. V lost 4 bases to trimming and J lost 2 bases; unmatched junction nucleotides: 3. Germline CDR1 is SGHTA and CDR2 is FQGNSA. The CDR3 runs to 15 residues. In DNA form, the CDR3 reads TGTGCCAGCAGCTGGACAGGGGGCTCGAACTATGGCTACACCTTC. This translates into CASSWTGGSNYGYTF.

The V call is TRBV4-2, the J call TRBJ2-7, with 14 bases identical to TRBD2. CDR1 is LGHNA, CDR2 YNFKEQ, per germline. Unmatched junction bases numbered 5, after V lost 4 bases and J lost 0 bases. CDR3 length equals 17 residues. The CDR3 sequence is CASSLGLAGDLSYEQYF. The CDR3 nucleotides read TGTGCCAGCAGCCTGGGACTAGCGGGGGACCTCTCCTACGAGCAGTACTTC.

This clone was seen only a few times. The chain employs TRBV19 and TRBJ1-5, with D perhaps matching TRBD1 (5 bases). V was pared by 8 bases and J by 2 bases, with 19 bases between. The CDR3 is 16 residues long. Germline CDR1 and CDR2: LNHDA and SQIVND (reference sequence). CDR3 coding DNA: TGTGCCAGTGCCTCTCGAGGGGCTGGGGGCAATCAGCCCCAGCATTTT. Amino acids: CASASRGAGGNQPQHF.

The chain links TRBV6-5 to TRBJ2-1; the D gene is possibly TRBD2 (6 bases). The CDR3 covers 14 residues. The V gene's germline CDR1 is MNHEY and CDR2 SVGAGI. V lost 8 bases, J lost 5 bases, and 16 bases lay in between. CDR3 bases: TGTGCCAGCGCCCTTAGCGGAATAAACAATGAGCAGTTCTTC. Translated, it gives CASALSGINNEQFF.